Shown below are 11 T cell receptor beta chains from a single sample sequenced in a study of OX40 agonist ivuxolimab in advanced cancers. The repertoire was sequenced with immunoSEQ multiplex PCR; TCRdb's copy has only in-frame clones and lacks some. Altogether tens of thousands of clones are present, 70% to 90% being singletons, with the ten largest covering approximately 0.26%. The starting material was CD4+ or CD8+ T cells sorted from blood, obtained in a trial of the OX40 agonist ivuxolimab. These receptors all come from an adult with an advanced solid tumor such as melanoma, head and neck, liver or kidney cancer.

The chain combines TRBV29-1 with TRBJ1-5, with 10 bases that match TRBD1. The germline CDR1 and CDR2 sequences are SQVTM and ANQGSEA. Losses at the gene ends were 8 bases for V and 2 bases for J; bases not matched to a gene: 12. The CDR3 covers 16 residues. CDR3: CSLKPRDRGRNQPQHF. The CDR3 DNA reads TGCAGCCTTAAGCCCCGGGACAGGGGCCGCAATCAGCCCCAGCATTTT.

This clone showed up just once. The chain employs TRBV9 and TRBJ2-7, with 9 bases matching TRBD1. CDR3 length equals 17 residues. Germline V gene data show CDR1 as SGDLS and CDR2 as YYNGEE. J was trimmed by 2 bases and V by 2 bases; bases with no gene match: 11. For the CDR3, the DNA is TGTGCCAGCAGCGTGGGGACAGGGTTCGGGGAGACCTACGAGCAGTACTTC. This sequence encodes CASSVGTGFGETYEQYF.

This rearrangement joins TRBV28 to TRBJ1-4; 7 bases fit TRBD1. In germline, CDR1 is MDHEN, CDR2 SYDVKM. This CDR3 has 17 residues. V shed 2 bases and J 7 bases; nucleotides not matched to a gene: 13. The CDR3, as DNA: TGTGCCAGCAGTTTACCCCTGACAGGGACCAAGGGTGAAAAACTGTTTTTT. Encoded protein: CASSLPLTGTKGEKLFF.

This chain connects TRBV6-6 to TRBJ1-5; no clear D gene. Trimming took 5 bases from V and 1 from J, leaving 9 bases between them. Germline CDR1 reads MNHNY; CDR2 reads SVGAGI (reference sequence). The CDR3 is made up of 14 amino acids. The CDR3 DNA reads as TGTGCCAGCAGTCTCCCGGGGAGCAATCAGCCCCAGCATTTT. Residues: CASSLPGSNQPQHF.

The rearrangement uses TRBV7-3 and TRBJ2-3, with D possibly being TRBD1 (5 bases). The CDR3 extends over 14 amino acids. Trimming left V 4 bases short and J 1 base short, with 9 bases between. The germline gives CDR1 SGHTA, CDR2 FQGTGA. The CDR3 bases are TGTGCCAGCAGCTACCAAGGGGGCACAGATACGCAGTATTTT. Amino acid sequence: CASSYQGGTDTQYF.

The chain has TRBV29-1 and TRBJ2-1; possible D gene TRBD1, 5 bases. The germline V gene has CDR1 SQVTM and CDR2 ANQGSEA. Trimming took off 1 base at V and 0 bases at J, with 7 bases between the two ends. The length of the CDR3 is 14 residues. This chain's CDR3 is CSVEGRVSYNEQFF. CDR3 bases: TGCAGCGTTGAAGGCAGGGTCTCCTACAATGAGCAGTTCTTC.

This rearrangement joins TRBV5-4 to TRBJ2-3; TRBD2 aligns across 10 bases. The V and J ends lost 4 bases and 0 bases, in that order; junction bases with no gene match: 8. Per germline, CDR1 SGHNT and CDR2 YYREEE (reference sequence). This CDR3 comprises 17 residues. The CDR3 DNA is TGTGCCAGCAGCATATCTAGCGGGGGTTTAAGCACAGATACGCAGTATTTT. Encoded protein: CASSISSGGLSTDTQYF.

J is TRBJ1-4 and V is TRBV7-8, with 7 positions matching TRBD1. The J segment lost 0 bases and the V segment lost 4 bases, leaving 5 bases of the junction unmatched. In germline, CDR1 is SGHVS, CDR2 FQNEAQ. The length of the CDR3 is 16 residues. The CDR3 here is CASSSTGAPTNEKLFF. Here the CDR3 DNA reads TGTGCCAGCAGCTCAACAGGGGCGCCAACTAATGAAAAACTGTTTTTT.

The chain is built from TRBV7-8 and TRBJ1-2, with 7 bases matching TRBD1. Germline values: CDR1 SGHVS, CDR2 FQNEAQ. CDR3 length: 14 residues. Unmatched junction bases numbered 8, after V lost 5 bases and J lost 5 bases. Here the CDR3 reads CASSLRDRTYGYTF. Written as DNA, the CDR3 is TGTGCCAGCAGCCTACGGGACAGAACGTATGGCTACACCTTC.

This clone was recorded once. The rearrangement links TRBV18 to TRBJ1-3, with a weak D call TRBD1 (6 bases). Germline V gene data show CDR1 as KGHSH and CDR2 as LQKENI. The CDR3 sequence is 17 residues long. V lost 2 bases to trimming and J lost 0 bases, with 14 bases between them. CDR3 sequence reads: CASSPYHKGGSGNTIYF. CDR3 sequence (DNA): TGTGCCAGCTCACCATATCATAAAGGGGGCTCTGGAAACACCATATATTTT.

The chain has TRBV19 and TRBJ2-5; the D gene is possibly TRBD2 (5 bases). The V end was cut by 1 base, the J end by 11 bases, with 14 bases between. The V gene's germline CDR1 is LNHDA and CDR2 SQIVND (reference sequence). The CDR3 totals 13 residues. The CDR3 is CASSIGGRGEQYF. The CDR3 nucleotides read TGTGCCAGTAGTATAGGAGGCCGGGGAGAGCAGTACTTC. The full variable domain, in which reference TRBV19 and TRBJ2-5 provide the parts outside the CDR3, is DGGITQSPKYLFRKEGQNVTLSCEQNLNHDAMYWYRQDPGQGLRLIYYSQIVNDFQKGDIAEGYSVSREKKESFPLTVTSAQKNPTAFYLCASSIGGRGEQYFGPGTRLLVL.